The clone carrying this T cell receptor beta chain was counted only a few times. Its antigen remains unknown. The sample, around 10 milliliters of peripheral blood, was drawn from each donor. V shed 4 bases, J shed 6 bases, and the junction held 8 bases outside the gene matches. CDR3 length: 15 residues. Germline CDR1 reads SGDLS; CDR2 reads YYNGEE. This sample was taken from a study of blood T cells in healthy people across ages. Findings and caveats of the study: The study lacked donor CMV status, which possibly confounded expanded clonotype changes. Because sorting was not performed, PBMCs prevented conclusive naive versus antigen-experienced comparison.

Next came a second PCR, run for about 7 to 12 cycles, which used a sample-barcoded 5' primer along with a J-beta primer mix. TCRdb recomputed calls from the 5' RACE reads with MiXCR, one row per CDR3 protein. The table has over a million distinct CDR3 sequences, around 25% seen once; the top ten hold 0.65% to 0.75%. The sample was also reused in another study, on T cells of mothers and their children. That publication notes: No clones detected were persistent microchimeric T cell clones.

The specimen sequenced was blood. The receptor was isolated from a girl aged 2-10 years in good health. This chain uses TRBV9 with TRBJ1-5; 9 bases map to TRBD1. The CDR3 protein is CASSSQGARGQPQHF. The DNA for the CDR3 is TGTGCCAGCAGCTCACAGGGGGCGCGGGGTCAGCCCCAGCATTTT. The full variable domain, in which reference TRBV9 and TRBJ1-5 provide the parts outside the CDR3, is DSGVTQTPKHLITATGQRVTLRCSPRSGDLSVYWYQQSLDQGLQFLIQYYNGEERAKGNILERFSAQQFPDLHSELNLSSLELGDSALYFCASSSQGARGQPQHFGDGTRLSIL.